This TCR beta chain was sequenced for a study of blood T cell repertoires in COVID-19. Study context: Acute and convalescent COVID-19 specimens originated in the United States, Italy and Spain.

The CDR3 extends over 14 amino acids. Trimming removed 4 bases from V and 3 bases from J, with 13 bases in between. From germline, CDR1 is SGHDT and CDR2 YYEEEE. The repertoire was sequenced with immunoSEQ multiplex PCR; TCRdb's copy has only in-frame clones and lacks some. The data show roughly 59,000 clones, around 80% seen once. Sequencing was carried out using peripheral blood. The V and J genes are TRBV5-6 and TRBJ1-1; D may be TRBD1 (5 bases). This TCR derives from a man older than 75 with acute or convalescent COVID-19. CDR3 region: CASSPDSEDTEAFF. DNA of the CDR3: TGTGCCAGCAGCCCCGACAGCGAGGACACTGAAGCTTTCTTT.